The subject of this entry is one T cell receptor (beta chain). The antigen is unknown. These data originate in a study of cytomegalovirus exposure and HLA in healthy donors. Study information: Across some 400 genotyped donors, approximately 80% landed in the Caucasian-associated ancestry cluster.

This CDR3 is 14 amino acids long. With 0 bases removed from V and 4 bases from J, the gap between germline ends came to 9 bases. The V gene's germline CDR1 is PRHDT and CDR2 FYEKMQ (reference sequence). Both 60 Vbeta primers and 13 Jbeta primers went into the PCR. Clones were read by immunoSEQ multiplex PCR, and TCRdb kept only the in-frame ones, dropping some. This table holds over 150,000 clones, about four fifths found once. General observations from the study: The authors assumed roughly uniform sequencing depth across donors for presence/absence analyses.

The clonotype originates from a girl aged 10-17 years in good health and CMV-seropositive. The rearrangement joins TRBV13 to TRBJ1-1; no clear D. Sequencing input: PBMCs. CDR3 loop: CASSLGRGSTEAFF. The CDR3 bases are TGTGCCAGCAGCTTAGGCCGGGGTTCCACTGAAGCTTTCTTT.